This record concerns one T cell receptor (beta chain) sequence. It has no known antigen specificity. The record has no base qualities; no much larger clone is one base away. V and J are truncated by 3 bases and 3 bases respectively, leaving an intervening sequence of 9 bases. The CDR3 has 14 amino acids, counting the end cysteine and phenylalanine. Only the CDR3 part of the read is kept: 42 bases, read in frame from the first base. The germline V gene (reference sequence) provides CDR1 LNHDA and CDR2 SQIVND. At diagnosis, peripheral blood, uninvolved tumor-adjacent lung and tumor were collected and stored as a combination of fresh-frozen and FFPE material. For TCR repertoire profiling, blood samples were analyzed in the form of peripheral blood mononuclear cells. The immunoSEQ Assay was used to sequence TCR beta CDR3 regions from DNA. Processing in the source paper ran as follows. T cell density was computed as TCR beta template counts normalized to usable DNA estimated by amplifying housekeeping genes. The preseqR package was used to estimate richness by extrapolating to 400,000 templates for PBMC samples and to 120,000 templates for tissue samples. Clonality was taken to be one minus Pielou's evenness. Tissue-enriched TCRs were identified through differential abundance testing performed on productive amino-acid clonotypes, with a minimum total count of 5 and an alpha of 0.1. The Jaccard Index and the Morisita Overlap Index were used to measure repertoire overlap between compartments. GLIPH grouped TCR beta CDR3s together with public tetramer-defined viral CDR3s, and a viral motif had to include at least three viral sequences and also show V-gene enrichment. TCRdb's version of the immuneACCESS table is confined to in-frame rearrangements and falls short of the full clone set. An unresolved V gene accounts for under half of the shortfall where checked; the remainder is of unknown origin. For V, J and clone size, that table is used; D and trimming come from the DNA. The sample has about 54,000 clones on record, about 80% of them singletons. Around 20% of the sample lies in the top ten.

The sample belongs to a study of T cells in localized non-small cell lung cancer (dated by TCRdb to 2018 to 2021). Some background on the complete study: The study analyzed T cell repertoires of a few hundred early-stage NSCLC patients, comparing tumors and uninvolved tumor-adjacent lungs. All 240 or so NSCLC patients in the cohort were treatment-naive and had localized lung tumors that were resected. Of the NSCLC patients, over 120 were male and approximately 110 were female, and the mean age was roughly 61 years. Points the paper makes about the study in general: A median of roughly 60 of the top 100 tumor clones were detected in paired uninvolved adjacent lung, and 28 of these tumor clones were also found among the top 100 clones of the paired uninvolved adjacent lung. Because multi-region tumor sequencing was not done, intratumor heterogeneity could not be ruled out. Higher T cell density in blood was associated with longer overall survival, whereas higher clonality in adjacent lung was associated with shorter survival. Because the study design was exploratory, TCR variables were selected using unadjusted p-values without false-discovery rate correction. Uninvolved tumor-adjacent lung showed the highest T cell clonality, higher than tumor, which suggests more focused antigenic responses in the uninvolved tumor-adjacent lung.

The sequence links TRBV19 to TRBJ2-1; the D gene is unclear. Sequences were derived from peripheral blood, sampled before any cancer treatment. The receptor's source is a female donor of 60 years or more with stage II squamous cell lung carcinoma. The DNA sequence follows: TGTGCCAGTAGTATCATCCCCGGCTACAATGAGCAGTTCTTC. This yields the protein CASSIIPGYNEQFF.